A selection of T cell receptor beta chains follows, all from one sample in a study of T cell responses to AZD1222 COVID-19 vaccine. Only in-frame clones appear in the TCRdb table, and some are missing; sequencing was by immunoSEQ multiplex PCR. Here the sample spans fewer than 200,000 clones, 94% being singletons. The specimen comprised peripheral blood, sampled 28 days after the second AZD1222 dose. The receptors here all came from an adult who received the AZD1222 COVID-19 vaccine. The CDR3 runs from the conserved cysteine through the conserved F or W. Each record gives: V gene, clone size, D gene, J gene, CDR3 DNA, CDR3 protein. D genes are given only for firm matches. Size is omitted from some rows. Given values are once, few, many or a class for expanded clones.

TRBV5-1,-,-,TRBJ1-2,TGCGCCAGCACCGAATTTCAGGAGGGCTACACCTTC,CASTEFQEGYTF
TRBV27,-,-,TRBJ1-2,TGTGCCAGCAGACTCGGACGAGACTATGGCTACACCTTC,CASRLGRDYGYTF
TRBV4-1,once,TRBD1,TRBJ1-2,TGCGCCAGCAGCCAAGATTGGTCCCGGGACAGGGGCTATGGCTACACCTTC,CASSQDWSRDRGYGYTF
TRBV7-9,-,-,TRBJ1-3,TGTGCCAGCAGCTTAGAGGGTCCCGGAAACACCATATATTTT,CASSLEGPGNTIYF
TRBV6-5,-,TRBD1,TRBJ1-2,TGTGCCAGCAGACGACAGGGGGCTAGCGACTATGGCTACACCTTC,CASRRQGASDYGYTF
TRBV7-3,-,-,TRBJ1-5,TGTGCCAGCGCCGCAGCGGGGAATCAGCCCCAGCATTTT,CASAAAGNQPQHF
TRBV5-5,-,TRBD2,TRBJ2-1,TGTGCCAGCAGCTTGGTTGCGGGGGGGTACAATGAGCAGTTCTTC,CASSLVAGGYNEQFF
TRBV9,-,TRBD2,TRBJ2-1,TGTGCCAGCAGCGTAGAGGGACTAGCGGCTAATGAGCAGTTCTTC,CASSVEGLAANEQFF
TRBV19,-,-,TRBJ2-7,TGTGCCAGTAGTAGTTCGGCAGGGATCTACGAGCAGTACTTC,CASSSSAGIYEQYF
TRBV28,-,-,TRBJ1-5,TGTGCCAGCAGTATGAGGCCGGCTTATAGCAATCAGCCCCAGCATTTT,CASSMRPAYSNQPQHF
TRBV9,once,-,TRBJ2-3,TGTGCCAGCAGCGCCCAGAGTACGCAGTATTTT,CASSAQSTQYF
TRBV5-1,-,TRBD2,TRBJ2-7,TGCGCCAGCAAGGCTAGCGGGAGGGCCGCGGGGTACGAGCAGTACTTC,CASKASGRAAGYEQYF
TRBV2,-,TRBD2,TRBJ2-1,TGTGCCAGCAGTAAGGGACTAGCAAGCAATGAGCAGTTCTTC,CASSKGLASNEQFF
TRBV18,-,TRBD1,TRBJ1-5,TGTGCCAGCTCAAAAGGGACAGGCGCTCAGCCCCAGCATTTT,CASSKGTGAQPQHF
TRBV12-3/TRBV12-4,-,TRBD1,TRBJ1-1,TGTGCCAGCAGTCCTCGGACAGGGCTAGCTTTCTTT,CASSPRTGLAFF
TRBV9,-,TRBD1,TRBJ1-1,TGTGCCAGCAGCCCCCGGGACAGCCGAATGAACACTGAAGCTTTCTTT,CASSPRDSRMNTEAFF
TRBV20-1,-,-,TRBJ2-3,TGCAGTGCTAGTAGTGGCGGCACAGATACGCAGTATTTT,CSASSGGTDTQYF
TRBV7-9,-,TRBD1,TRBJ1-1,TGTGCCAGCAGCTTCCGGGACAGGGTTACTGAAGCTTTCTTT,CASSFRDRVTEAFF
TRBV28,once,-,TRBJ2-3,TGTGCCAGCAGTTTATATAAGACAGACACAGATACGCAGTATTTT,CASSLYKTDTDTQYF
TRBV5-1,-,TRBD1,TRBJ2-7,TGCGCCAGCAGGGTAGGGACAGGGGACTACGAGCAGTACTTC,CASRVGTGDYEQYF
TRBV20-1,-,-,TRBJ2-4,TGCAGTGCTAGTCCTCCACGCGGGCGCAAAAACATTCAGTACTTC,CSASPPRGRKNIQYF
TRBV27,-,-,TRBJ2-3,TGTGCCAGCAGTTCTCTAAGGGTCTGGGGGGATACGCAGTATTTT,CASSSLRVWGDTQYF
TRBV7-9,-,-,TRBJ1-1,TGTGCCAGCAGCTTAGAGGGGAAAGGGATCACTGAAGCTTTCTTT,CASSLEGKGITEAFF
TRBV11-2,-,-,TRBJ2-3,TGTGCCAGCAGCTCACCTAATAGCGGATACACAGATACGCAGTATTTT,CASSSPNSGYTDTQYF
TRBV24-1,-,TRBD1,TRBJ1-4,TGTGCCACCAGTGATCAGGGGGGCGAAAAACTGTTTTTT,CATSDQGGEKLFF
TRBV11-2,-,-,TRBJ1-4,TGTGCCAGCAGCTTAGGGGCGGGTAATGAAAAACTGTTTTTT,CASSLGAGNEKLFF
TRBV6-6,-,TRBD1,TRBJ1-1,TGTGCCAGCAGTTACCCGCAGGGGGCTGGGGACACTGAAGCTTTCTTT,CASSYPQGAGDTEAFF
TRBV24-1,-,-,TRBJ1-1,TGTGCCACCAGTGATCCAGGGACTGAAGCTTTCTTT,CATSDPGTEAFF
TRBV5-4,once,-,TRBJ2-7,TGTGCCAGCAGCGACCGGGCGGAGACCTACGAGCAGTACTTC,CASSDRAETYEQYF
TRBV21-1,-,-,TRBJ2-4,TGTGCCAGCAGCACCCCAGCCGACGAAAACATTCAGTACTTC,CASSTPADENIQYF
TRBV10-3,-,-,TRBJ1-1,TGTGCCATCAGTGAGTATGGGGGGCAAGGGGGCACTGAAGCTTTCTTT,CAISEYGGQGGTEAFF
TRBV3-1/TRBV3-2,-,-,TRBJ1-1,TGTGCCAGCAGCCAAGGGATGACGTTGAACACTGAAGCTTTCTTT,CASSQGMTLNTEAFF
TRBV18,once,TRBD2,TRBJ2-2,TGTGCCAGCTCACCAAACGGGGGGGCGAACACCGGGGAGCTGTTTTTT,CASSPNGGANTGELFF
TRBV29-1,-,-,TRBJ1-2,TGCAGCGCCAGCTCGCTAGACTATGGCTACACCTTC,CSASSLDYGYTF
TRBV30,-,TRBD1,TRBJ1-2,TGTGCCTGGAGTCGGACAGGGGGCGATGGCTACACCTTC,CAWSRTGGDGYTF
TRBV9,-,TRBD1,TRBJ2-1,TGTGCCAGCAGCGTAGCGGGACAGGGGTACAATGAGCAGTTCTTC,CASSVAGQGYNEQFF
TRBV10-3,-,TRBD1,TRBJ1-2,TGTGCCATATACAGGGGGGGCTATGGCTACACCTTC,CAIYRGGYGYTF
TRBV3-1/TRBV3-2,-,-,TRBJ2-1,TGTGCCAGCACCCGTACAGCCAATGAGCAGTTCTTC,CASTRTANEQFF
TRBV7-2,-,-,TRBJ2-3,TGTGCCAGCAGCATACACACAGATACGCAGTATTTT,CASSIHTDTQYF
TRBV28,-,-,TRBJ1-2,TGTGCCAGCAGTTTTCGACGCACCGATGGCTACACCTTC,CASSFRRTDGYTF
TRBV7-3,-,-,TRBJ2-3,TGTGCCAGCAGCTTATTCCCGGGAGCTGGCACAGATACGCAGTATTTT,CASSLFPGAGTDTQYF
TRBV19,-,-,TRBJ1-1,TGTGCCAGTAGTATTCAATCTGGACAAGGCGGTTGGGCTGAAGCTTTCTTT,CASSIQSGQGGWAEAFF
TRBV5-1,-,TRBD1,TRBJ2-1,TGCGCCAGCAGCTTTGGGACAGGCACCTACAATGAGCAGTTCTTC,CASSFGTGTYNEQFF
TRBV7-3,-,-,TRBJ2-3,TGTGCCAGCAGCCCCGGGATTGTGAGCACAGATACGCAGTATTTT,CASSPGIVSTDTQYF
TRBV6-4,-,-,TRBJ2-5,TGTGCCAGCAGTGAAGGTGGGGCAGGATCTCAAGAGACCCAGTACTTC,CASSEGGAGSQETQYF
TRBV5-1,once,-,TRBJ1-4,TGCGCCAGCAGCTTGAATTTCATTTACAGTGAAAAACTGTTTTTT,CASSLNFIYSEKLFF
TRBV18,-,-,TRBJ1-1,TGTGCCAGCTCACCTGACTCGGGGGGTTCTGAAGCTTTCTTT,CASSPDSGGSEAFF
TRBV10-1,-,-,TRBJ1-3,TGCGCCAGCAGTGAGCGGGCGGCCGGAAACACCATATATTTT,CASSERAAGNTIYF
TRBV9,-,-,TRBJ1-5,TGTGCCAGCAGCGTCTCGAGGGATATTAATCAGCCCCAGCATTTT,CASSVSRDINQPQHF
TRBV2,-,-,TRBJ1-6,TGTGCCAGCACCGAGGTAGAGTGGCTCCTCCACTTT,CASTEVEWLLHF
TRBV7-2,once,TRBD2,TRBJ2-7,TGTGCCAGCTCGGTTGGGGCGGGGGTCCCATCCTACGAGCAGTACTTC,CASSVGAGVPSYEQYF